These 22 T cell receptor beta chains were sequenced from one sample in a study of CD8+ T cells in alopecia areata. Sequencing used cDNA as its template, made by extracting RNA and reverse transcribing it. TCRdb's copy holds only in-frame clones and misses some; the assay was immunoSEQ multiplex PCR. Of about 180,000 clones listed, roughly 59% are singletons. Source: CD4+ T cells sorted from blood, taken at week 0. The receptors were sampled from a human donor with alopecia areata.

The chain recombines TRBV19 with TRBJ1-1; D is ambiguous. Per germline, CDR1 LNHDA and CDR2 SQIVND (reference sequence). The CDR3 contains 13 residues. V lost 9 bases to trimming and J lost 1 base, with 12 bases between them. This CDR3 reads CASRPSKNTEAFF. The CDR3 nucleotides are TGTGCCAGCCGACCGAGTAAGAACACTGAAGCTTTCTTT.

The chain couples TRBV30 to TRBJ1-1; the D is unclear. The CDR3 spans 14 residues. Germline V gene data show CDR1 as GTSNPN and CDR2 as SVGIG (reference sequence). V dropped 3 bases and J dropped 10 bases, with 21 bases sitting between them. The DNA for the CDR3 is TGTGCCTGGAGGCTAACCCCCTCCTCGGCGGGAGCTTTCTTT. It translates to CAWRLTPSSAGAFF.

This clone has just a few counts. J is TRBJ1-6 and V is TRBV30, with D possibly being TRBD1 (6 bases). The CDR3 loop spans 15 amino acids. Trimming took off 4 bases at V and 10 bases at J, with 20 bases between the two ends. Germline CDR1 GTSNPN, CDR2 SVGIG (reference sequence). The DNA for the CDR3 is TGTGCCTGGACAATACGCCCAGGGGCATACTCACCCCTCCACTTT. Protein sequence: CAWTIRPGAYSPLHF.

This chain connects TRBV14 to TRBJ2-1; the match to TRBD2 covers 11 bases. V was pared by 1 base and J by 9 bases, with 17 bases of the junction left unmatched. CDR3 size: 19 residues. The V gene's germline CDR1 is SGHDN and CDR2 FVKESK. The CDR3 DNA sequence: TGTGCCAGCAGCCAAGTCTCCCCCTTAGCGGGGGGGGCGTCTAGTGAGCAGTTCTTC. Amino acids: CASSQVSPLAGGASSEQFF.

This clone was detected only once. J is TRBJ1-6 and V is TRBV5-1, with 9 bases aligning to TRBD1. Germline lookup yields CDR1 SGHRS and CDR2 YFSETQ. CDR3 size: 15 residues. Germline trimming cut 2 bases from V and 7 bases from J; bases unmatched to any gene: 4. The CDR3 spells CASSLPQGANSPLHF. CDR3 DNA: TGCGCCAGCAGCTTACCACAGGGGGCGAATTCACCCCTCCACTTT.

This clone was detected a few times. The rearrangement joins TRBV29-1 to TRBJ2-5, with TRBD2 matching 7 bases. CDR1 SQVTM and CDR2 ANQGSEA come from the germline V gene. The J segment lost 0 bases and the V segment lost 7 bases, leaving 5 bases of the junction unmatched. This CDR3 region has 13 residues. CDR3 loop: CSARTSYQETQYF. The CDR3 bases are TGCAGCGCACGGACTAGTTACCAAGAGACCCAGTACTTC.

The J gene is TRBJ1-1, the V gene TRBV5-1; D remains ambiguous. The germline V gene encodes CDR1 SGHRS and CDR2 YFSETQ. V dropped 1 base and J dropped 1 base, with 8 bases sitting between them. The CDR3 length is 14 residues. DNA for the CDR3: TGCGCCAGCAGCTTGACGGCAGCGAACACTGAAGCTTTCTTT. Its translation is CASSLTAANTEAFF.

The V gene is TRBV7-3, the J gene TRBJ1-1; tentative D call: TRBD1 (5 bases). Trimming removed 5 bases from V and 2 bases from J, with 9 bases in between. The CDR3 is 13 residues long. Germline V gene sequence: CDR1 SGHTA, CDR2 FQGTGA. This CDR3 is CASSQGANTEAFF. The DNA of the CDR3 is TGTGCCAGCAGCCAAGGGGCCAACACTGAAGCTTTCTTT.

Details on this clone: This sample also contains other DNA sequences that code for the same CDR3. The gene calls are TRBV29-1 and TRBJ2-1; D remains unclear. V was cut by 3 bases and J by 6 bases, with 3 bases left in between. CDR3 length: 10 amino acids. Germline CDR1 SQVTM, CDR2 ANQGSEA. The CDR3 is CSVDGNEQFF. In DNA form, the CDR3 reads TGCAGCGTTGATGGCAATGAGCAGTTCTTC.

V and J are TRBV6-5 and TRBJ2-7; no reliable D call. The CDR3 is 13 residues long. V lost 2 bases, J lost 3 bases, and 8 bases lay in between. Germline CDR1 MNHEY, CDR2 SVGAGI. This CDR3 is CASSYASHYEQYF. The CDR3 bases are TGTGCCAGCAGTTACGCCTCCCACTACGAGCAGTACTTC.

This chain connects TRBV7-9 to TRBJ1-1, with 7 positions matching TRBD1. V shed 5 bases, J shed 4 bases, and the junction held 10 bases outside the gene matches. The germline V gene has CDR1 SEHNR and CDR2 FQNEAQ (reference sequence). The CDR3 runs 15 residues. The CDR3 region has the DNA TGTGCCAGCAGCGGCTACAGGGGCGGGAGCACTGAAGCTTTCTTT. Its protein product is CASSGYRGGSTEAFF.

The chain recombines TRBV2 with TRBJ2-7; D may be TRBD1 (5 bases). V was shortened by 3 bases and J by 9 bases, with 12 bases between the two germline ends. The CDR3 totals 12 residues. Looked up from germline, CDR1 is SNHLY and CDR2 is FYNNEI. The CDR3 protein is CASSDRVKGQYF. CDR3 nucleotides: TGTGCCAGCAGTGACAGGGTAAAGGGGCAGTACTTC.

This sequence joins TRBV6-5 and TRBJ1-1; D unclear. The CDR3 has 11 residues. V lost 5 bases and J lost 6, with 7 bases in between. Germline CDR1 MNHEY, CDR2 SVGAGI. This CDR3 reads CASSDGSEAFF. The CDR3 DNA reads as TGTGCCAGCAGTGACGGGTCTGAAGCTTTCTTT.

The chain couples TRBV29-1 to TRBJ1-1, with a tentative D call TRBD1 (6 bases). This CDR3 is built from 12 residues. In germline, CDR1 is SQVTM, CDR2 ANQGSEA. V lost 7 bases and J 0 bases, leaving 9 bases between the germline ends. CDR3 sequence reads: CSGEGVNTEAFF. The DNA of the CDR3 is TGCAGCGGCGAGGGGGTGAACACTGAAGCTTTCTTT.

The chain carries TRBV10-3 and TRBJ2-1, with D perhaps being TRBD1 or TRBD2 (5 bases each). Germline V gene sequence: CDR1 ENHRY, CDR2 SYGVKD. CDR3 length: 13 residues. Trimming removed 4 bases at V and 8 bases at J, with 12 bases between. In DNA form, the CDR3 reads TGTGCCATCAGTGGCAGGGAGAGGGATGAGCAGTTCTTC. Its translation is CAISGRERDEQFF.

This clone was seen only a few times. The V and J genes are TRBV29-1 and TRBJ2-7; D call uncertain. CDR3 length: 13 amino acids. Per germline, CDR1 SQVTM and CDR2 ANQGSEA. Between the trimmed V and J ends, which lost 4 bases and 4 bases, there was a span of 14 bases. CDR3 in DNA: TGCAGCGTTGGCGTCGGAAATTATTACGAGCAGTACTTC. This sequence encodes CSVGVGNYYEQYF.

This chain links TRBV6-5 with TRBJ1-2; no clear D. Germline values: CDR1 MNHEY, CDR2 SVGAGI. V was pared by 5 bases and J by 8 bases, with 15 bases between. The CDR3 consists of 13 residues. The CDR3 region is CASSPLDPRGYTF. CDR3 coding DNA: TGTGCCAGCAGTCCACTGGACCCAAGGGGCTACACCTTC.

In the case of this clone: The DNA is omitted, as the CDR3 cannot be located on it reliably, and the CDR3 follows TCRdb's listing. The J gene is TRBJ2-3, the V gene TRBV7-2; TRBD1, as called in the table, went unchecked against the DNA. Germline-derived CDR1 and CDR2 are SGHTA and FQGNSA. The CDR3 sequence runs 13 residues, both termini included. CDR3 residues: CASSLTSQIRSIF.

The J gene is TRBJ1-4, the V gene TRBV5-1; D is undetermined. This CDR3 is built from 16 residues. Trimming cost V 0 bases and J 7 bases, with 16 bases left between them. Germline V gene data show CDR1 as SGHRS and CDR2 as YFSETQ. The CDR3 region is CASSLVASGGSEKLFF. DNA for the CDR3: TGCGCCAGCAGCTTGGTGGCATCGGGTGGGTCTGAAAAACTGTTTTTT.

This clone has more than one count but fewer than ten. V and J are TRBV29-1 and TRBJ2-3; D is ambiguous. V lost 1 base, J lost 2 bases, and 7 bases lay in between. The CDR3 is 13 residues long. The germline V gene encodes CDR1 SQVTM and CDR2 ANQGSEA. The DNA for the CDR3 is TGCAGCGTTGAAGGGCAGTACACAGATACGCAGTATTTT. This translates into CSVEGQYTDTQYF.

CDR3 region: CASSPWTGLSSGANVLTF. The CDR3 DNA is TGTGCCAGCAGCCCTTGGACAGGACTGAGCTCTGGGGCCAACGTCCTGACTTTC. This rearrangement joins TRBV7-2 to TRBJ2-6; 7 bases align to TRBD1. The V segment lost 5 bases and the J segment 0 bases; nucleotides outside the gene matches: 10. Per the germline V gene, CDR1 is SGHTA and CDR2 is FQGNSA. The CDR3 loop spans 18 amino acids.

The chain employs TRBV2 and TRBJ2-5, with TRBD1 matching 7 bases. The germline V gene has CDR1 SNHLY and CDR2 FYNNEI. The CDR3 totals 15 residues. After removal of 7 bases from V and 4 bases from J, the junction contained 12 bases not matched to a gene. The CDR3 DNA reads TGTGCCAGCACCTTCCAGGGGGACCGTGGAGAGACCCAGTACTTC. It codes for CASTFQGDRGETQYF.